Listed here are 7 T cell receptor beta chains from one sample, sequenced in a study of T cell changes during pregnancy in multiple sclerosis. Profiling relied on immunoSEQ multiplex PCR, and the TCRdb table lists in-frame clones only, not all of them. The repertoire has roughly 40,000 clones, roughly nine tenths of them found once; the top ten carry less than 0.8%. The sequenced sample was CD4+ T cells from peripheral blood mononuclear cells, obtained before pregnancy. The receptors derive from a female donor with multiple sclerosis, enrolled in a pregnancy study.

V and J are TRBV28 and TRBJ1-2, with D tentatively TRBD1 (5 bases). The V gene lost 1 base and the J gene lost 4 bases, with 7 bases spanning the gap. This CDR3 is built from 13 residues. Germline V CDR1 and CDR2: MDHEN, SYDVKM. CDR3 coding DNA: TGTGCCAGCAGTTTATTGGGGGGCTATGGCTACACCTTC. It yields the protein CASSLLGGYGYTF.

DNA for the CDR3: TGTGCCAGCAGCTGGCAGGGTCGGGCCGGGGAGCTGTTTTTT. This translates into CASSWQGRAGELFF. The gene calls are TRBV7-9 and TRBJ2-2; D is possibly TRBD1 (5 bases). CDR3 size: 14 residues. The germline CDR1 and CDR2 sequences are SEHNR and FQNEAQ (reference sequence). Trimming shortened V by 4 bases and J by 6 bases, and 12 bases separated the two germline ends.

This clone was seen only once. The chain's CDR3 is CASSYDGVTEAFF. The DNA of the CDR3 is TGTGCCAGCAGTTATGACGGGGTCACTGAAGCTTTCTTT. The V gene is TRBV6-5, the J gene TRBJ1-1; D gene ambiguous. Trimming removed 3 bases at V and 4 bases at J, with 9 bases between. Germline CDR1 reads MNHEY; CDR2 reads SVGAGI. The CDR3 consists of 13 residues.

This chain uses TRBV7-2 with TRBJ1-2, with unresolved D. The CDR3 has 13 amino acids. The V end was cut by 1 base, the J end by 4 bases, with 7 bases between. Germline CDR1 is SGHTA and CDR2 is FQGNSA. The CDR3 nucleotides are TGTGCCAGCAGCTTAGGAGGCCGCTATGGCTACACCTTC. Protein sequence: CASSLGGRYGYTF.

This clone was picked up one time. The CDR3 protein is CASSRGRGEKLFF. CDR3 bases: TGTGCCAGCAGCAGGGGGCGAGGTGAAAAACTGTTTTTT. The chain couples TRBV19 to TRBJ1-4, with 8 bases aligning to TRBD1. CDR1 and CDR2 (germline): LNHDA, SQIVND (reference sequence). J gave up 7 bases and V 9 bases, and 7 bases lay outside the gene matches. This CDR3 spans 13 amino acids.

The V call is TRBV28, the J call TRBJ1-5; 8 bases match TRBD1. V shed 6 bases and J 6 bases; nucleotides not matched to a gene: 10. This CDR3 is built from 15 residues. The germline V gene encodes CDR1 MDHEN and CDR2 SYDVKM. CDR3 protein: CASRPDRGRSQPQHF. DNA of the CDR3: TGTGCCAGCAGACCCGACAGGGGCAGAAGTCAGCCCCAGCATTTT.

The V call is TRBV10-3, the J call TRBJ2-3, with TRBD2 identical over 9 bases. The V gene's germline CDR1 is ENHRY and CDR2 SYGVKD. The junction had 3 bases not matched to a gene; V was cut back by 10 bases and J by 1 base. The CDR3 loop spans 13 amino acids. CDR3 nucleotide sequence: TGTGCCACCTTAGCGGGAGGCACAGATACGCAGTATTTT. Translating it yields CATLAGGTDTQYF.